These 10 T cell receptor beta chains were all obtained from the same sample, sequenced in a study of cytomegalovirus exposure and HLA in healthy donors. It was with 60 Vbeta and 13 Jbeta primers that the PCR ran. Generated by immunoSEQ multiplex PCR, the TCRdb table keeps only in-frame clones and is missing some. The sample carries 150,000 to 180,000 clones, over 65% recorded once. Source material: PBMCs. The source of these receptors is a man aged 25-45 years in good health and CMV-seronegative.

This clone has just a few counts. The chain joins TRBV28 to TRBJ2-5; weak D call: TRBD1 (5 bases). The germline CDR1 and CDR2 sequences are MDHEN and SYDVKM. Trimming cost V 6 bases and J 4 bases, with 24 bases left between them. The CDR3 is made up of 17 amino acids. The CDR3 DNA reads TGTGCCAGCAGACGGAATCGAGGAAGGGGAAGTCGAGAGACCCAGTACTTC. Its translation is CASRRNRGRGSRETQYF.

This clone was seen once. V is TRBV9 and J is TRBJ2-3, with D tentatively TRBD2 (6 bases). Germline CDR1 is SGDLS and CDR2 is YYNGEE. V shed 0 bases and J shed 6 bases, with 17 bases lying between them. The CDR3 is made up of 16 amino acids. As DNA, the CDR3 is TGTGCCAGCAGCGTAGTGGGCGGGGAGCTAAGCGATACGCAGTATTTT. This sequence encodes CASSVVGGELSDTQYF. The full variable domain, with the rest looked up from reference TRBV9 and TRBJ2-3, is DSGVTQTPKHLITATGQRVTLRCSPRSGDLSVYWYQQSLDQGLQFLIQYYNGEERAKGNILERFSAQQFPDLHSELNLSSLELGDSALYFCASSVVGGELSDTQYFGPGTRLTVL.

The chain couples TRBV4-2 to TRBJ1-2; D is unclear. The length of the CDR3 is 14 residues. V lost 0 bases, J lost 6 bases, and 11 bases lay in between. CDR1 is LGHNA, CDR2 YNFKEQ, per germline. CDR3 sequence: CASSQEGGSDGYTF. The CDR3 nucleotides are TGTGCCAGCAGCCAAGAGGGAGGGAGCGATGGCTACACCTTC.

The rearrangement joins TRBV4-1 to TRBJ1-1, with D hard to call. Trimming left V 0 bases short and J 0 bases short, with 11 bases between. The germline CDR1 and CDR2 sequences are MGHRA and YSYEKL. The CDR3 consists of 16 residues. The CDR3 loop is CASSQDVKHLNTEAFF. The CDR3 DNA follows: TGCGCCAGCAGCCAAGATGTGAAGCATCTGAACACTGAAGCTTTCTTT.

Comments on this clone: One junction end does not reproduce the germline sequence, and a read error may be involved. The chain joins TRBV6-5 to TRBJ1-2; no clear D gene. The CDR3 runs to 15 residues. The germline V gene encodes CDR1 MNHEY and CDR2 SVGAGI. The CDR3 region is CASSYSHGGSYGYPF. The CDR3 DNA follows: TGTGCCAGCAGTTACTCCCATGGAGGCAGTTATGGCTACCCCTTC.

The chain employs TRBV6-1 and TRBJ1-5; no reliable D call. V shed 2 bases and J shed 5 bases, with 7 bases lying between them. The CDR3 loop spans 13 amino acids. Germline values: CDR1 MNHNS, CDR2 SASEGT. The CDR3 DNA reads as TGTGCCAGCAGTGAATCGGTCTATCAGCCCCAGCATTTT. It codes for CASSESVYQPQHF.

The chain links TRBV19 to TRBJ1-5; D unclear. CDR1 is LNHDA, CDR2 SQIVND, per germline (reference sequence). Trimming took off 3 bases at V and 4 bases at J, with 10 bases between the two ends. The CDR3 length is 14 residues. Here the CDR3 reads CASSMREGNQPQHF. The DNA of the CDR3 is TGTGCCAGTAGTATGAGGGAAGGGAATCAGCCCCAGCATTTT.

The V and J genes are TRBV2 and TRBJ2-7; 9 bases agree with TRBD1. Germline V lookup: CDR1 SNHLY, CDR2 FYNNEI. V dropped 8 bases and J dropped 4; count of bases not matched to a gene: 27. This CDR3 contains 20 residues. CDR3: CASYRVPGPFRDRDSYEQYF. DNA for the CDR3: TGTGCCAGCTATCGTGTTCCGGGGCCTTTTCGGGACAGGGATTCTTACGAGCAGTACTTC. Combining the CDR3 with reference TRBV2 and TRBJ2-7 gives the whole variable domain EPEVTQTPSHQVTQMGQEVILRCVPISNHLYFYWYRQILGQKVEFLVSFYNNEISEKSEIFDDQFSVERPDGSNFTLKIRSTKLEDSAMYFCASYRVPGPFRDRDSYEQYFGPGTRLTVT.

CDR3 in DNA: TGTGCCAGCAGCCAAGACGGGGTCAGGAACACTGAAGCTTTCTTT. Translated: CASSQDGVRNTEAFF. J is TRBJ1-1 and V is TRBV4-2; D is undetermined. Trimming removed 0 bases from V and 1 base from J, with 9 bases in between. Germline V gene data show CDR1 as LGHNA and CDR2 as YNFKEQ. This CDR3 is built from 15 residues.

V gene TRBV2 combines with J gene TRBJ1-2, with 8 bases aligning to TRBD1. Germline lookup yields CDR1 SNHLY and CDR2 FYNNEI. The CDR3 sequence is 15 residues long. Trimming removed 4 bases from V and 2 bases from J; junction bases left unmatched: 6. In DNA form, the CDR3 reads TGTGCCAGCAGTGTCAACAGGGGGGGGAACTATGGCTACACCTTC. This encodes CASSVNRGGNYGYTF. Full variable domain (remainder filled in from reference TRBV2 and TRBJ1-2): EPEVTQTPSHQVTQMGQEVILRCVPISNHLYFYWYRQILGQKVEFLVSFYNNEISEKSEIFDDQFSVERPDGSNFTLKIRSTKLEDSAMYFCASSVNRGGNYGYTFGSGTRLTVV.